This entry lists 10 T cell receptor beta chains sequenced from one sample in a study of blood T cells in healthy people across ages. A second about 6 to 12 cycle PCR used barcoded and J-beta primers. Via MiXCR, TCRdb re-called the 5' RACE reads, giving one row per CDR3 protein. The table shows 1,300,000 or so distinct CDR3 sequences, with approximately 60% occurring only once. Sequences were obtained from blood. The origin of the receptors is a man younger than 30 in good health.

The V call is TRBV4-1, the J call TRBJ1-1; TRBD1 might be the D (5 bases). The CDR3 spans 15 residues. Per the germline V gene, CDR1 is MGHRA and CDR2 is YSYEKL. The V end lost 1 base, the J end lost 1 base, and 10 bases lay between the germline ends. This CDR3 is CASSQALRGNTEAFF. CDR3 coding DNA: TGCGCCAGCAGCCAAGCTCTTAGGGGGAACACTGAAGCTTTCTTT.

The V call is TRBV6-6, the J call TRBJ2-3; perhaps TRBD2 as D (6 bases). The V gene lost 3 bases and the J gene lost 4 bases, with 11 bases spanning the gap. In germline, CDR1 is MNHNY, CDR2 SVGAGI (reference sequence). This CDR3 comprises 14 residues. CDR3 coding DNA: TGTGCCAGCAGTTATCGGGGCGGGGCAGATACGCAGTATTTT. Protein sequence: CASSYRGGADTQYF.

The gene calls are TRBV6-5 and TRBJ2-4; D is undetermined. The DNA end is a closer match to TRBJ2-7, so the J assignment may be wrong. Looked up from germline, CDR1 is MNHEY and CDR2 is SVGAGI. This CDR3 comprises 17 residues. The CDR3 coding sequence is TGTGCCAGCAGTTACTCGGGTCGAGTTAACGAAGCCTACGAGCAGTACTTC. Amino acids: CASSYSGRVNEAYEQYF.

The CDR3: CASSKRPGTGPSEQYF. CDR3 nucleotides: TGTGCCAGCAGCAAGCGCCCCGGGACAGGTCCTTCCGAGCAGTACTTC. The chain carries TRBV21-1 and TRBJ2-7; TRBD1, as called in the table, went unchecked against the DNA. TRBV21-1 is marked as a pseudogene. This CDR3 has 16 residues.

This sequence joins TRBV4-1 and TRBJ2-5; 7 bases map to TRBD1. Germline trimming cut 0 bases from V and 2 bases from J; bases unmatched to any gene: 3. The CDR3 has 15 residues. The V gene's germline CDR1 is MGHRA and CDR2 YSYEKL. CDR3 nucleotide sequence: TGCGCCAGCAGCCAAGAGGGACAGACTCAAGAGACCCAGTACTTC. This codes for CASSQEGQTQETQYF.

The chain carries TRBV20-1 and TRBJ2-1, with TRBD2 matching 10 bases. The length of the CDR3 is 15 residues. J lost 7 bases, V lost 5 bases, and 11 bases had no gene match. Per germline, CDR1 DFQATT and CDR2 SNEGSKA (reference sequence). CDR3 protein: CSAGPLAGDRNEQFF. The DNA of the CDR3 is TGCAGTGCTGGACCGCTAGCGGGAGATCGGAATGAGCAGTTCTTC.

The CDR3 here is CASSPRLGLADEQFF. DNA of the CDR3: TGCGCCAGCAGCCCCAGGCTCGGGCTAGCCGATGAGCAGTTCTTC. The chain combines TRBV4-1 with TRBJ2-1; D possibly corresponds to TRBD2 (5 bases). The CDR3 is made up of 15 amino acids. Per germline, CDR1 MGHRA and CDR2 YSYEKL. Trimming removed 4 bases at V and 8 bases at J, with 18 bases between.

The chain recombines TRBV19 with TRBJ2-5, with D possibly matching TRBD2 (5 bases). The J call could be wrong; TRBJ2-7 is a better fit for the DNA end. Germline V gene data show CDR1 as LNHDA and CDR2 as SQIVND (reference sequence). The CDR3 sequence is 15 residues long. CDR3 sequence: CASSVSRESHFEQYF. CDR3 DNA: TGTGCCAGTAGTGTCAGCCGGGAATCCCACTTCGAGCAGTACTTC.

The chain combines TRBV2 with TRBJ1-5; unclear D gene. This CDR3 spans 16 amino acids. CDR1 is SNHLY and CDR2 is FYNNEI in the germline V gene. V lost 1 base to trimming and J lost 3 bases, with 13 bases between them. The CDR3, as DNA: TGTGCCAGCAGTGAAGGGAAGACGGGAATCAATCAGCCCCAGCATTTT. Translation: CASSEGKTGINQPQHF.

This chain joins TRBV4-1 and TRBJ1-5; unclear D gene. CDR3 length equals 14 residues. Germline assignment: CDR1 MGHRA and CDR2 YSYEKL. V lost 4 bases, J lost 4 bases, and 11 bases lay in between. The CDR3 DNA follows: TGCGCCAGCAGCCCCGACACTGCAAATCAGCCCCAGCATTTT. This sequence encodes CASSPDTANQPQHF.